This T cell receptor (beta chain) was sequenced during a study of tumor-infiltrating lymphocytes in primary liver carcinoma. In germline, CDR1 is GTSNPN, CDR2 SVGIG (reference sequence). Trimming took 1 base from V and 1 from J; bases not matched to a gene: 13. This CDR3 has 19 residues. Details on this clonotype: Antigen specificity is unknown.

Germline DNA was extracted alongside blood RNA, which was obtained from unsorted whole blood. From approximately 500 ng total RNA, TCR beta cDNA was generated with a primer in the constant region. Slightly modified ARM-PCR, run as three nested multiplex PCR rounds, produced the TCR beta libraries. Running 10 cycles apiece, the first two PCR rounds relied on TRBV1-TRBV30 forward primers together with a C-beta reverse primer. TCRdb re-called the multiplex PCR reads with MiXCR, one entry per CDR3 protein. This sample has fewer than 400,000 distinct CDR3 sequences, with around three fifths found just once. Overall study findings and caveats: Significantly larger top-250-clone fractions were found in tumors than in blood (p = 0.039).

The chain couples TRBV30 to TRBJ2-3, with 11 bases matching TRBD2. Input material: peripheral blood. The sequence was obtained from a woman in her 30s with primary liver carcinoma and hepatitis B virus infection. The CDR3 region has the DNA TGTGCCTGGAGTGGCCATAGCGGGAGGGCCCGGCGGGGCACAGATACGCAGTATTTT. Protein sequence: CAWSGHSGRARRGTDTQYF.